These 19 T cell receptor beta chains were sequenced from one sample in a study of shared clonotypes between healthy human individuals (dated by TCRdb to 2019 to 2021). Receptor libraries were prepared by the immunoSEQ multiplex PCR assay. TCRdb obtained this table from immuneACCESS and retained in-frame rearrangements with V and J assigned. These tables miss some clones; where compared with another copy, unresolved V genes account for less than half of the shortfall, and the remainder is unexplained. The sample table holds some 2.4 million clones, of which 90% to 95% were seen once. The biggest ten clones account for 0.36% of the sample. Sequencing input: naive CD4+ T cells from PBMCs. The cell subset or site label for this specimen denotes: CD45RA+ positively selected. These TCRs come from a man younger than 30 in good health. Some clones in this sample may be carry-over from other donors' samples.

In the case of this clone: The same CDR3 also results from other DNA sequences found in this sample. The V call is TRBV20-1, the J call TRBJ2-7; D not certain. Trimming left V 3 bases short and J 4 bases short, with 7 bases between. The CDR3 sequence is 11 residues long. In germline, CDR1 is DFQATT, CDR2 SNEGSKA (reference sequence). As DNA, the CDR3 is TGCAGTGCTAGGCTTGGATACGAGCAGTACTTC. Translated: CSARLGYEQYF.

Concerning this clone itself: Other DNA sequences from this sample encode an identical CDR3 as well. This chain connects TRBV12-5 to TRBJ2-7; D unclear. The V and J ends lost 0 bases and 3 bases respectively, with 6 bases between them. Germline CDR1 LGHNT, CDR2 FRNRAP. The CDR3 is 13 residues long. For the CDR3, the DNA is TGTGCTAGTGGTTTGGTGGGCAGCTACGAGCAGTACTTC. Translation: CASGLVGSYEQYF.

The V and J genes are TRBV5-6 and TRBJ2-7, with a possible D match to TRBD2 (6 bases). CDR1 and CDR2 from the germline V gene are SGHDT and YYEEEE. The CDR3 is 14 residues long. Trimming stripped 4 bases from V and 2 bases from J, with 13 bases between. The DNA for the CDR3 is TGTGCCAGCAGCCGCGGGACTCATACCTACGAGCAGTACTTC. Its translation: CASSRGTHTYEQYF.

This chain uses TRBV4-3 with TRBJ2-2, with D possibly TRBD2 on 6 matching bases. The CDR3 covers 16 residues. Germline CDR1 is LGHNA and CDR2 is YSLEER. Trimming took off 0 bases at V and 6 bases at J, with 14 bases between the two ends. CDR3 in amino acids: CASSQDWRVLAGELFF. As DNA, the CDR3 is TGCGCCAGCAGCCAAGATTGGAGGGTTCTGGCCGGGGAGCTGTTTTTT.

V usage is TRBV6-1 and J usage is TRBJ2-4; D is undetermined. The V and J ends lost 4 bases and 0 bases respectively, with 16 bases between them. The CDR3 is 17 residues long. Germline loops: CDR1 MNHNS, CDR2 SASEGT. CDR3 sequence (DNA): TGTGCCAGCAGTGTAGGCACGTCCAGGTCAGCCAAAAACATTCAGTACTTC. Protein sequence: CASSVGTSRSAKNIQYF.

The chain employs TRBV5-1 and TRBJ2-1; 15 bases line up with TRBD2. The germline V gene has CDR1 SGHRS and CDR2 YFSETQ. V dropped 4 bases and J dropped 5; count of bases not matched to a gene: 4. The CDR3 contains 16 residues. CDR3 bases: TGCGCCAGCAGCCCGGGGACTAGCGGGAGGAACAATGAGCAGTTCTTC. Its translation is CASSPGTSGRNNEQFF. Filled out from reference TRBV5-1 and TRBJ2-1, the complete variable domain reads KAGVTQTPRYLIKTRGQQVTLSCSPISGHRSVSWYQQTPGQGLQFLFEYFSETQRNKGNFPGRFSGRQFSNSRSEMNVSTLELGDSALYLCASSPGTSGRNNEQFFGPGTRLTVL.

J is TRBJ1-2 and V is TRBV27, with D hard to call. Germline CDR1 MNHEY, CDR2 SMNVEV (reference sequence). The CDR3 covers 13 residues. Between the trimmed V and J ends, which lost 7 bases and 5 bases, there was a span of 14 bases. CDR3 sequence: CASKDTAAYGYTF. The DNA of the CDR3 is TGTGCCAGCAAGGATACGGCCGCATATGGCTACACCTTC.

This clone has just one count. The same CDR3 is also encoded by other DNA sequences in this sample. This chain uses TRBV7-2 with TRBJ1-3, with D unclear. This CDR3 is built from 15 residues. The germline V and J ends were trimmed by 1 base and 0 bases, with 7 bases remaining between them. The germline CDR1 and CDR2 sequences are SGHTA and FQGNSA. CDR3 nucleotide sequence: TGTGCCAGCAGCTTAGGGCCTAACTCTGGAAACACCATATATTTT. This sequence encodes CASSLGPNSGNTIYF.

V is TRBV18 and J is TRBJ1-1; D unresolved. This CDR3 spans 14 amino acids. The V and J ends lost 2 bases and 1 base respectively, with 8 bases between them. Looked up from germline, CDR1 is KGHSH and CDR2 is LQKENI. CDR3 in DNA: TGTGCCAGCTCACCATATGGCCAGAACACTGAAGCTTTCTTT. This codes for CASSPYGQNTEAFF.

Turning to this clone: The same CDR3 also results from other DNA sequences found in this sample. This chain connects TRBV28 to TRBJ2-1; D call uncertain. The CDR3 totals 12 residues. The germline gives CDR1 MDHEN, CDR2 SYDVKM. V lost 4 bases and J lost 7, with 8 bases in between. The CDR3 reads CASSSFPNEQFF. The CDR3 nucleotides read TGTGCCAGCAGTTCCTTTCCTAATGAGCAGTTCTTC.

As regards this clone: One junction end does not reproduce the germline sequence, and a read error may be involved. CDR3 residues: CAIRPGTSIDTQYF. The CDR3 bases are TGTGCCATCAGACCCGGGACTAGCATAGATACGCAGTATTTT. The chain is built from TRBV10-3 and TRBJ2-3; 9 bases line up with TRBD2. Looked up from germline, CDR1 is ENHRY and CDR2 is SYGVKD. This CDR3 is 14 amino acids long.

The rearrangement links TRBV2 to TRBJ2-3; the match to TRBD2 covers 7 bases. The CDR3 runs 12 residues. J was trimmed by 2 bases and V by 7 bases; bases with no gene match: 0. Germline V gives CDR1 SNHLY, CDR2 FYNNEI. In DNA form, the CDR3 reads TGTGCCAGCAAGCGGGACACAGATACGCAGTATTTT. This gives the protein CASKRDTDTQYF.

The genes are TRBV7-9 and TRBJ2-7; no firm D call. V was trimmed by 0 bases and J by 2 bases, leaving 11 bases between them. The CDR3 spans 15 residues. The germline V gene encodes CDR1 SEHNR and CDR2 FQNEAQ (reference sequence). CDR3 DNA sequence: TGTGCCAGCAGCTTAGCTGTAGGCAGCCCCTACGAGCAGTACTTC. Translating gives CASSLAVGSPYEQYF. The full variable domain, completed using reference TRBV7-9 and TRBJ2-7, is DTGVSQNPRHKITKRGQNVTFRCDPISEHNRLYWYRQTLGQGPEFLTYFQNEAQLEKSRLLSDRFSAERPKGSFSTLEIQRTEQGDSAMYLCASSLAVGSPYEQYFGPGTRLTVT.

V gene TRBV28 combines with J gene TRBJ1-1, with 7 bases identical to TRBD1. The J segment lost 8 bases and the V segment lost 4 bases, leaving 10 bases of the junction unmatched. CDR3 length: 14 residues. Germline V gives CDR1 MDHEN, CDR2 SYDVKM. The CDR3 DNA sequence: TGTGCCAGCAGTTCCATGACCTTGGACAGGGAAGCTTTCTTT. Translating it yields CASSSMTLDREAFF.

J is TRBJ1-1 and V is TRBV7-2, with no clear D. Germline-derived CDR1 and CDR2 are SGHTA and FQGNSA. The CDR3 length is 14 residues. Trimming took 4 bases from V and 4 from J, leaving 13 bases between them. The CDR3: CASSSLGELTEAFF. The CDR3 DNA reads as TGTGCCAGCAGCTCCCTTGGGGAGCTCACTGAAGCTTTCTTT.

The V gene is TRBV18, the J gene TRBJ1-1; D gene uncertain. Germline V gives CDR1 KGHSH, CDR2 LQKENI. This CDR3 comprises 15 residues. Trimming shortened V by 6 bases and J by 6 bases, and 20 bases separated the two germline ends. CDR3 nucleotides: TGTGCCAGCTCGTTGTCTTTGCCTCAGGTACCTGAAGCTTTCTTT. This gives the protein CASSLSLPQVPEAFF.

The rearrangement links TRBV4-2 to TRBJ1-1, with a tentative D call TRBD1 (5 bases). The CDR3 covers 12 residues. The V gene's germline CDR1 is LGHNA and CDR2 YNFKEQ. Trimming removed 4 bases at V and 5 bases at J, with 8 bases between. DNA for the CDR3: TGTGCCAGCAGCCGAAAGGGGACTGAAGCTTTCTTT. This translates into CASSRKGTEAFF.

The rearrangement joins TRBV11-2 to TRBJ1-5; D is uncertain. The CDR3 runs to 15 residues. Deletions cut 1 base from V and 4 bases from J, with 11 bases between. Germline V gives CDR1 SGHAT, CDR2 FQNNGV. The CDR3 protein is CASSLGPLRNQPQHF. CDR3 in DNA: TGTGCCAGCAGCTTAGGCCCGCTTCGGAATCAGCCCCAGCATTTT.

The V gene is TRBV6-1, the J gene TRBJ2-5; D gene unclear. The germline V gene has CDR1 MNHNS and CDR2 SASEGT. The CDR3 sequence is 11 residues long. Trimming took off 4 bases at V and 5 bases at J, with 5 bases between the two ends. The CDR3 nucleotides are TGTGCCAGCAGTGTTATGGAGACCCAGTACTTC. This gives the protein CASSVMETQYF.